A selection of T cell receptor beta chains follows, all from one sample in a study of blood T cell repertoires in COVID-19. Clones were read by immunoSEQ multiplex PCR, and TCRdb kept only the in-frame ones, dropping some. The repertoire holds fewer than 250,000 clones, with 75% to 85% as singletons. The material sequenced was peripheral blood. These TCRs come from a human donor in a cohort sampled during active COVID-19. Both conserved end residues are part of each CDR3. Fields, in order: clone size, V gene, D gene, J gene, CDR3 protein, CDR3 DNA. The D gene is left open where the match is weak. Clone sizes are given selectively: once, few, many, or a class where the clone is expanded.

NA	TRBV6-1	NA	TRBJ1-1	CASSETRTHEAFF	TGTGCCAGCAGTGAAACGAGGACTCACGAGGCTTTCTTT
NA	TRBV4-2	NA	TRBJ2-1	CASSQTGTSFSNEQFF	TGTGCCAGCAGCCAGACCGGGACTTCATTCAGCAATGAGCAGTTCTTC
once	TRBV5-6	NA	TRBJ2-2	CASSWAANTGELFF	TGTGCCAGCAGCTGGGCAGCGAACACCGGGGAGCTGTTTTTT
NA	TRBV6-1	TRBD2	TRBJ2-2	CASSELADTGELFF	TGTGCCAGCAGTGAACTAGCGGACACCGGGGAGCTGTTTTTT
once	TRBV7-6	NA	TRBJ2-1	CASSPGVGSMGEQFF	TGTGCCAGCAGTCCAGGGGTGGGGTCAATGGGTGAGCAGTTCTTC
few	TRBV5-1	TRBD2	TRBJ2-7	CASSRGTSGARGWREQYF	TGCGCCAGCAGCCGCGGGACTAGCGGGGCAAGAGGGTGGCGCGAGCAGTACTTC
NA	TRBV7-2	TRBD2	TRBJ2-5	CASNFPLAGQETQYF	TGTGCCAGCAACTTCCCGCTAGCGGGACAAGAGACCCAGTACTTC
NA	TRBV19	NA	TRBJ2-5	CASRTSPGDGTQYF	TGTGCCAGTAGGACATCCCCAGGGGACGGGACCCAGTACTTC
NA	TRBV27	TRBD2	TRBJ2-2	CASSVSPGGRAGELFF	TGTGCCAGCAGTGTTTCCCCGGGGGGGCGCGCCGGGGAGCTGTTTTTT
NA	TRBV18	TRBD1	TRBJ1-2	CASSPTTGVDGYTF	TGTGCCAGCTCTCCAACTACAGGGGTAGATGGCTACACCTTC
few	TRBV19	TRBD1	TRBJ2-7	CASSFLGQGRLYF	TGTGCCAGTAGTTTTTTGGGACAGGGGAGGCTGTACTTC
once	TRBV6-5	TRBD2	TRBJ2-1	CASSLAGLVRDEQFF	TGTGCCAGCAGCCTCGCCGGACTAGTACGTGATGAGCAGTTCTTC
NA	TRBV27	TRBD2	TRBJ2-3	CASRAGSGPRDTQYF	TGTGCCAGCAGAGCGGGTAGCGGGCCCCGGGATACGCAGTATTTT
NA	TRBV9	NA	TRBJ1-6	CATAVGSYNSPLHF	TGTGCCACCGCGGTCGGGTCCTATAATTCACCCCTCCACTTT
NA	TRBV5-1	TRBD2	TRBJ2-7	CASSLGTTRAGIYEQYF	TGCGCCAGCAGCCTCGGGACTACCAGAGCTGGAATTTACGAGCAGTACTTC
NA	TRBV24-1	TRBD2	TRBJ2-3	CATSGASGRFDTQYF	TGTGCCACCAGTGGGGCTAGCGGGAGGTTCGATACGCAGTATTTT
NA	TRBV27	NA	TRBJ2-2	CASLPGLGTGELFF	TGTGCCAGCCTCCCGGGTTTAGGCACCGGGGAGCTGTTTTTT
NA	TRBV5-1	NA	TRBJ1-4	CASSGSYGPTNEKLFF	TGCGCCAGCAGCGGGTCCTATGGGCCAACTAATGAAAAACTGTTTTTT
few	TRBV5-5	NA	TRBJ2-7	CASSWGTRTSYEQYF	TGTGCCAGCAGCTGGGGGACACGTACCTCCTACGAGCAGTACTTC
many	TRBV30	TRBD2	TRBJ2-2	CAWSEAGGTGELFF	TGTGCCTGGAGCGAAGCGGGGGGGACCGGGGAGCTGTTTTTT
NA	TRBV28	NA	TRBJ1-2	CASSPTGVGYTF	TGTGCCAGCAGTCCCACGGGAGTTGGCTACACCTTC
NA	TRBV5-1	TRBD2	TRBJ2-7	CASSLVPSGAGEQYF	TGCGCCAGCAGCTTGGTCCCTAGCGGGGCTGGCGAGCAGTACTTC
NA	TRBV5-1	TRBD1	TRBJ2-5	CASSWGQGSGETQYF	TGCGCCAGCAGCTGGGGACAGGGGTCAGGAGAGACCCAGTACTTC
NA	TRBV11-2	TRBD1	TRBJ1-6	CASSLEAQGGSPLHF	TGTGCCAGCAGCCTAGAGGCCCAGGGGGGATCACCCCTCCACTTT
NA	TRBV6-6	TRBD2	TRBJ2-1	CATGERGVYNEQFF	TGTGCCACCGGGGAGCGGGGGGTCTACAATGAGCAGTTCTTC
few	TRBV5-6	NA	TRBJ1-2	CASSSQGGIYGYTF	TGTGCCAGCAGCTCCCAAGGGGGTATCTATGGCTACACCTTC
few	TRBV29-1	TRBD1	TRBJ1-3	CSALLDRGGNTIYF	TGCAGCGCTCTCCTGGACAGGGGGGGAAACACCATATATTTT
NA	TRBV28	NA	TRBJ1-6	CASRIGQPNSPLHF	TGTGCCAGCAGAATTGGACAGCCTAATTCACCCCTCCACTTT
NA	TRBV7-8	TRBD2	TRBJ2-3	CASSFLAGGIDTQYF	TGTGCCAGCAGCTTTTTAGCGGGGGGAATAGATACGCAGTATTTT
once	TRBV20-1	NA	TRBJ2-5	CSALGDETQYF	TGCAGTGCCCTGGGCGATGAGACCCAGTACTTC
NA	TRBV15	TRBD2	TRBJ2-7	CATSRDRSGGRGQYF	TGTGCCACCAGCAGAGATAGGAGCGGGGGGCGGGGGCAGTACTTC
NA	TRBV7-3	TRBD1	TRBJ2-7	CASSLTRDSSYEQYF	TGTGCCAGCAGCTTAACTAGGGACAGCTCCTACGAGCAGTACTTC
NA	TRBV15	NA	TRBJ2-5	CATSRPDTASQETQYF	TGTGCCACCAGCAGGCCAGACACGGCGTCTCAAGAGACCCAGTACTTC
NA	TRBV5-4	NA	TRBJ1-1	CASSLGGDSTEAFF	TGTGCCAGCAGCTTGGGGGGGGACTCCACTGAAGCTTTCTTT
NA	TRBV6-5	NA	TRBJ1-1	CASSARPSWNTEAFF	TGTGCCAGCAGCGCGAGGCCCTCATGGAACACTGAAGCTTTCTTT
NA	TRBV6-5	TRBD2	TRBJ2-2	CASSLAGVNTGELFF	TGTGCCAGCAGTCTAGCGGGGGTAAACACCGGGGAGCTGTTTTTT
NA	TRBV29-1	NA	TRBJ1-1	CSVEDRVNTEAFF	TGCAGCGTTGAAGACAGGGTCAACACTGAAGCTTTCTTT
NA	TRBV15	NA	TRBJ2-5	CATNTRSQETQYF	TGTGCCACCAATACCCGCAGCCAAGAGACCCAGTACTTC
NA	TRBV7-3	TRBD2	TRBJ2-2	CASSLSSGDTGELFF	TGTGCCAGCAGCTTATCCAGCGGGGATACCGGGGAGCTGTTTTTT
NA	TRBV7-9	NA	TRBJ1-6	CASSIEGGFGSPLHF	TGTGCCAGCAGCATAGAAGGGGGTTTCGGTTCACCCCTCCACTTT
NA	TRBV27	NA	TRBJ2-6	CASSLSDGRDTGANVLTF	TGTGCCAGCAGTTTATCGGATGGCAGGGACACTGGGGCCAACGTCCTGACTTTC
NA	TRBV11-3	TRBD2	TRBJ2-7	CASSLEAGGPLRNEQYF	TGTGCCAGCAGCTTAGAAGCGGGGGGACCACTTCGCAACGAGCAGTACTTC
NA	TRBV27	TRBD1	TRBJ1-4	CASSFPTGRLFF	TGTGCCAGCAGTTTTCCGACAGGGAGACTGTTTTTT
NA	TRBV11-2	NA	TRBJ2-1	CASSFFEEDEQFF	TGTGCCAGCAGCTTTTTTGAGGAAGATGAGCAGTTCTTC
NA	TRBV24-1	TRBD1	TRBJ2-3	CATSDRTGGGTDTQYF	TGTGCCACCAGTGACCGTACAGGGGGCGGGACAGATACGCAGTATTTT
NA	TRBV9	TRBD1	TRBJ1-2	CASSVGGGWDRSYGYTF	TGTGCCAGCAGCGTAGGGGGTGGCTGGGACAGGAGTTATGGCTACACCTTC
NA	TRBV6-5	NA	TRBJ2-1	CASSYSTRGVNEQFF	TGTGCCAGCAGTTACTCGACCAGGGGGGTTAATGAGCAGTTCTTC
NA	TRBV3-1/TRBV3-2	NA	TRBJ2-2	CASSHQGISGELFF	TGTGCCAGCAGCCATCAGGGGATCTCCGGGGAGCTGTTTTTT
NA	TRBV5-1	TRBD1	TRBJ2-1	CASSPDRGDNEQFF	TGCGCCAGCAGCCCGGACAGGGGAGACAATGAGCAGTTCTTC
NA	TRBV9	TRBD1	TRBJ1-2	CASSARDRVDYGYTF	TGTGCCAGCAGTGCCCGGGACAGGGTGGACTATGGCTACACCTTC
few	TRBV7-9	NA	TRBJ2-3	CASSLRRVGTDTQYF	TGTGCCAGCAGCTTACGGCGGGTGGGCACAGATACGCAGTATTTT
NA	TRBV5-1	TRBD2	TRBJ2-1	CASSSRTSGLTYNEQFF	TGCGCCAGCAGCTCCAGGACTAGCGGTTTAACCTACAATGAGCAGTTCTTC
NA	TRBV7-9	TRBD2	TRBJ2-1	CASSFLAGWGDEQFF	TGTGCCAGCAGCTTCCTAGCGGGCTGGGGAGATGAGCAGTTCTTC
many	TRBV5-5	TRBD1	TRBJ1-2	CASSPGQGGMEDYGYTF	TGTGCCAGCAGCCCCGGACAGGGTGGAATGGAGGACTATGGCTACACCTTC
NA	TRBV2	TRBD2	TRBJ2-2	CASGRESSGRAELFF	TGTGCCAGCGGAAGAGAGTCTAGCGGGAGGGCTGAGCTGTTTTTT
NA	TRBV9	TRBD2	TRBJ2-1	CASSVAGTSLSEQFF	TGTGCCAGCAGCGTAGCAGGGACTAGCTTAAGTGAGCAGTTCTTC
NA	TRBV5-1	NA	TRBJ2-2	CASSLRENTGELFF	TGCGCCAGCAGCTTGAGAGAGAACACCGGGGAGCTGTTTTTT
NA	TRBV27	NA	TRBJ1-6	CASSPLRTPDNSPLHF	TGTGCCAGCAGTCCGCTCCGGACACCAGATAATTCACCCCTCCACTTT
NA	TRBV5-1	NA	TRBJ2-1	CASSLGAGVGNEQFF	TGCGCCAGCAGCTTGGGGGCAGGGGTAGGCAATGAGCAGTTCTTC